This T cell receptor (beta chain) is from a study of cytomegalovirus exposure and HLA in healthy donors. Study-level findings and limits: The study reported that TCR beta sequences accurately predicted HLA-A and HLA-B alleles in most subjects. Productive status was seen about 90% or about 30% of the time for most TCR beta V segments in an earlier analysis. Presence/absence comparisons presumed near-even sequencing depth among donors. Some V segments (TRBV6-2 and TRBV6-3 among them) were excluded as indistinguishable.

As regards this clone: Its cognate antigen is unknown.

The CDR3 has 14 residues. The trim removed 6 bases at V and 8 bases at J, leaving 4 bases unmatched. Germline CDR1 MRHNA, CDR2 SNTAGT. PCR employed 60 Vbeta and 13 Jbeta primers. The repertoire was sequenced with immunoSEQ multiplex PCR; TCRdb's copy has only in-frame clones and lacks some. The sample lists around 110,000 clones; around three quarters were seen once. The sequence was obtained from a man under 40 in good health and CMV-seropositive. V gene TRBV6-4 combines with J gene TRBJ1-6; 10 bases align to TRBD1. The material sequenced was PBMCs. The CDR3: CASSLTGGDSPLHF. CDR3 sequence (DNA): TGTGCCAGCAGCTTGACAGGGGGCGATTCACCCCTCCACTTT.